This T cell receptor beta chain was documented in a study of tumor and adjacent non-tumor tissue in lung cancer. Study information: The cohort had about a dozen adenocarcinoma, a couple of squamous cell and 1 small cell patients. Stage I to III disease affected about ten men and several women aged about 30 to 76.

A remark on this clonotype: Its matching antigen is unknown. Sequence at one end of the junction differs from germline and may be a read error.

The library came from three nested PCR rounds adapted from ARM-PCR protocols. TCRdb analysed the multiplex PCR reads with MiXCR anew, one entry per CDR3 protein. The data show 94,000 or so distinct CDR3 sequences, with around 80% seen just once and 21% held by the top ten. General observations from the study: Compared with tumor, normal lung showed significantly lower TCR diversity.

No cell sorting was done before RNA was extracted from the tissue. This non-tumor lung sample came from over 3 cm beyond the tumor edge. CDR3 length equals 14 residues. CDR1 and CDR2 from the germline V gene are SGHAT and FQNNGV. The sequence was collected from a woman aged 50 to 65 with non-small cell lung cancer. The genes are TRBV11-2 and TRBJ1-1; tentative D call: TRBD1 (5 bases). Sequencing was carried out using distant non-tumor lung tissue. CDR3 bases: TGTGCCAACAGCTTCCTCCCCTATGGGACCGAAGCTTTCTTT. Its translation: CANSFLPYGTEAFF.